The clone carrying this T cell receptor (beta chain) came up a few times. Its antigen is still unknown. The sample belongs to a study of neoadjuvant nivolumab and ipilimumab in lung cancer. Study-wide context: Nivolumab 3 mg/kg was given days 1, 15 and 29, plus ipilimumab 1 mg/kg day 1 in combination.

Study observations and caveats: TCR receptors were sequenced in few samples. Compared with tumor-adjacent uninvolved lung, resected tumors showed greater richness and clonality. Pathologic regression was not significantly tied to TCR clonality.

Data came from immunoSEQ multiplex PCR; TCRdb stores just in-frame clones and leaves some out. The data show 25,000 or so clones, around 80% seen once. The CDR3 consists of 14 residues. CDR1 and CDR2 (germline): LGHNA, YNFKEQ. Trimming shortened V by 4 bases and J by 4 bases, and 12 bases separated the two germline ends. This receptor was identified in an adult with non-small cell lung cancer. The source was tumor tissue, collected after neoadjuvant nivolumab, alone or with ipilimumab, at or shortly before surgery. The V call is TRBV4-2, the J call TRBJ2-3; D call uncertain. Here the CDR3 reads CASSPGDQPDTQYF. CDR3 coding DNA: TGTGCCAGCAGCCCAGGAGACCAACCAGATACGCAGTATTTT.